This T cell receptor (beta chain) was documented in a study of cytomegalovirus exposure and HLA in healthy donors. With respect to this clone: What it binds is not known.

Study-wide results and limits: In an earlier analysis, most TCR beta V segments were productive about 87% or about 30% of the time. In vitro confirmation showed a few CMV-associated chains to be CMV antigen specific. TRBV6-2, TRBV6-3 and some other V segments were excluded as indistinguishable.

CDR3 length equals 15 residues. Germline CDR1 and CDR2: LGHNA and YNFKEQ. Trimming cost V 4 bases and J 0 bases; bases outside gene matches: 4. Researchers ran the PCR with 60 Vbeta and 13 Jbeta primers. TCRdb's copy holds only in-frame clones and misses some; the assay was immunoSEQ multiplex PCR. This sample carries roughly 98,000 clones, over 65% of them seen once, and the ten largest clones take roughly 3%. The sequencing input was PBMCs. The V call is TRBV4-2, the J call TRBJ2-7; 9 bases match TRBD2. This clonotype was obtained from a man between 40 and 49 years old in good health and CMV-seronegative. The CDR3 sequence is CASSPVAGDSYEQYF. The CDR3 bases are TGTGCCAGCAGCCCTGTAGCGGGGGACTCCTACGAGCAGTACTTC.